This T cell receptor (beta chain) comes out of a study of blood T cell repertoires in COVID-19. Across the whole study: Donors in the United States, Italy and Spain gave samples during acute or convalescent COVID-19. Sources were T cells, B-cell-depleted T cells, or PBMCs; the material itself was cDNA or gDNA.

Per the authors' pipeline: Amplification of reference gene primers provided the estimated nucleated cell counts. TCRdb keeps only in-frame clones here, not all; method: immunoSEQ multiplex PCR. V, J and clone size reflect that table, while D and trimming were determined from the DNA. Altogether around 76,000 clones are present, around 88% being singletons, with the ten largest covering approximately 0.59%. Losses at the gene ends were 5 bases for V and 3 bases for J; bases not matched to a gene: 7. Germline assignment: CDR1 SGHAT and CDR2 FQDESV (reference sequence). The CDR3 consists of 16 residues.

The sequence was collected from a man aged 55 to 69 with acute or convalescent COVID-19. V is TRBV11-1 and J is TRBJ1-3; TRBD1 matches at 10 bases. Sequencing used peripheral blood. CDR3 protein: CASSAGTGVGGNTIYF. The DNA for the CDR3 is TGTGCCAGCAGCGCCGGGACAGGGGTTGGTGGAAACACCATATATTTT.